Presented here are 17 T cell receptor beta chains from one specimen sequenced in a study of shared clonotypes between healthy human individuals. The naive CD8 subset, CD45RO-negative cells positively selected for CCR7, excluded terminally differentiated effector memory CD45RA+ cells. Produced via immunoSEQ multiplex PCR; TCRdb's table is partial and in-frame only. The sample carries about 2.1 million clones, about 93% recorded once. Sequencing input: naive CD8+ T cells from PBMCs. The source of these receptors is a man aged 18 to 30 in good health. Some clones in this sample may be carry-over from other donors' samples.

This clone was observed a single time. The genes are TRBV6-5 and TRBJ2-1, with a possible D match to TRBD2 (5 bases). This CDR3 has 16 residues. The germline CDR1 and CDR2 sequences are MNHEY and SVGAGI. V lost 2 bases to trimming and J lost 8 bases, with 19 bases between them. CDR3 residues: CASSYRSGSHADEQFF. In nucleotides, the CDR3 is TGTGCCAGCAGTTACAGGTCGGGATCCCATGCGGATGAGCAGTTCTTC.

J is TRBJ2-7 and V is TRBV27; 9 nucleotides line up with TRBD2. This CDR3 is 14 amino acids long. The V gene end was trimmed by 3 bases and the J gene end by 7 bases; junction bases not matched to a gene: 7. Germline V CDR1 and CDR2: MNHEY, SMNVEV (reference sequence). The CDR3 is CASSFLAGWYEQYF. In DNA, the CDR3 is TGTGCCAGCAGTTTTCTAGCGGGATGGTATGAGCAGTACTTC.

J is TRBJ2-7 and V is TRBV15, with a tentative D call TRBD2 (6 bases). Trimming removed 0 bases from V and 2 bases from J, with 11 bases in between. The CDR3 contains 15 residues. Per the germline V gene, CDR1 is LNHNV and CDR2 is YYDKDF (reference sequence). The CDR3 DNA sequence: TGTGCCACCAGCAGAGATTGGCGGGAAGCCTACGAGCAGTACTTC. It specifies CATSRDWREAYEQYF.

The V and J genes are TRBV6-5 and TRBJ2-1; 13 bases line up with TRBD2. Germline lookup yields CDR1 MNHEY and CDR2 SVGAGI. CDR3 length: 14 residues. The trim removed 0 bases at V and 14 bases at J, leaving 4 bases unmatched. CDR3 bases: TGTGCCAGCAGTTACTCACTAGCGGGAGGGAGGGAGTTCTTC. It translates to CASSYSLAGGREFF.

The table lists this clone with a few counts. The chain joins TRBV7-6 to TRBJ1-1, with TRBD1 matching 9 bases. The V segment lost 4 bases and the J segment 0 bases; nucleotides outside the gene matches: 18. CDR1 is SGHVS and CDR2 is FNYEAQ in the germline V gene. CDR3 length: 20 amino acids. The DNA of the CDR3 is TGTGCCAGCAGCTCGACCAACACCAGGGGGACAGGGAGAATGAACACTGAAGCTTTCTTT. Translated, it gives CASSSTNTRGTGRMNTEAFF. Drawing the rest from reference TRBV7-6 and TRBJ1-1, the complete variable domain is GAGVSQSPRYKVTKRGQDVALRCDPISGHVSLYWYRQALGQGPEFLTYFNYEAQQDKSGLPNDRFSAERPEGSISTLTIQRTEQRDSAMYRCASSSTNTRGTGRMNTEAFFGQGTRLTVV.

The rearrangement uses TRBV5-1 and TRBJ1-2, with 7 positions matching TRBD1. The trim removed 3 bases at V and 6 bases at J, leaving 14 bases unmatched. CDR3 length: 16 residues. CDR1 is SGHRS, CDR2 YFSETQ, per germline. The CDR3 nucleotides are TGCGCCAGCAGCTCCGACGGACAGGTAAAGGGCGATGGCTACACCTTC. Its translation is CASSSDGQVKGDGYTF.

The chain uses TRBV9 and TRBJ2-5, with 14 bases fitting TRBD2. Germline lookup yields CDR1 SGDLS and CDR2 YYNGEE. V was clipped by 4 bases and J by 3 bases; unmatched bases: 14. There are 19 residues in the CDR3. CDR3: CASSRFGTRLAGGKETQYF. DNA for the CDR3: TGTGCCAGCAGCCGATTCGGGACCCGACTAGCGGGAGGGAAAGAGACCCAGTACTTC. The entire variable domain, with the rest obtained from reference TRBV9 and TRBJ2-5, is as follows: DSGVTQTPKHLITATGQRVTLRCSPRSGDLSVYWYQQSLDQGLQFLIQYYNGEERAKGNILERFSAQQFPDLHSELNLSSLELGDSALYFCASSRFGTRLAGGKETQYFGPGTRLLVL.

The chain has TRBV6-6 and TRBJ2-5; possibly TRBD1 or TRBD2 for D (5 bases each). The ends were cut back, 2 bases at V and 5 bases at J, with 15 bases in the middle. The CDR3 has 15 residues. Germline V gene lookup returns CDR1 MNHNY and CDR2 SVGAGI (reference sequence). Here the CDR3 reads CASSYVAGTGETQYF. CDR3 bases: TGTGCCAGCAGTTACGTCGCAGGGACCGGGGAGACCCAGTACTTC.

V gene TRBV9 combines with J gene TRBJ2-1; 11 bases line up with TRBD2. The CDR3 is 16 residues long. Germline CDR1 is SGDLS and CDR2 is YYNGEE. The junction had 5 bases not matched to a gene; V was cut back by 4 bases and J by 2 bases. The CDR3 coding sequence is TGTGCCAGCAGCAGGCCTAGCGGGAGGACCTACAATGAGCAGTTCTTC. Protein: CASSRPSGRTYNEQFF.

V gene TRBV11-2 combines with J gene TRBJ2-5, with D hard to call. The CDR3 contains 14 residues. CDR1 is SGHAT and CDR2 is FQNNGV in the germline V gene. The germline V and J ends were trimmed by 3 bases and 4 bases, with 12 bases remaining between them. The CDR3 region is CASSFIGLGETQYF. As DNA, the CDR3 is TGTGCCAGCAGCTTTATAGGGTTGGGAGAGACCCAGTACTTC.

V usage is TRBV5-1 and J usage is TRBJ2-1, with a tentative D call TRBD2 (5 bases). V was clipped by 1 base and J by 0 bases, with 17 bases between them. Germline values: CDR1 SGHRS, CDR2 YFSETQ. There are 18 residues in the CDR3. The CDR3 bases are TGCGCCAGCAGCTTGACTTCTGGGAGTTCATTCTCCTACAATGAGCAGTTCTTC. Amino acid sequence: CASSLTSGSSFSYNEQFF.

In the case of this clone: The same CDR3 is also encoded by other DNA sequences in this sample. V gene TRBV11-2 combines with J gene TRBJ2-7; a weak D match, TRBD2 (5 bases). Trimming took off 5 bases at V and 4 bases at J, with 6 bases between the two ends. The V gene's germline CDR1 is SGHAT and CDR2 FQNNGV. This CDR3 has 11 residues. CDR3 in amino acids: CASSPGYEQYF. DNA of the CDR3: TGTGCCAGCAGCCCGGGATACGAGCAGTACTTC.

This chain uses TRBV28 with TRBJ1-5, with 8 bases aligning to TRBD1. Germline V lookup: CDR1 MDHEN, CDR2 SYDVKM. The CDR3 spans 17 residues. V was clipped by 5 bases and J by 1 base; unmatched bases: 10. In nucleotides, the CDR3 is TGTGCCAGCAGTCTGATCCAGGGGGCGAGGAGCAATCAGCCCCAGCATTTT. It codes for CASSLIQGARSNQPQHF.

As concerns this clone: The same CDR3 arises from other DNA sequences in this sample as well. V and J are TRBV27 and TRBJ2-7; D is undetermined. CDR1 MNHEY and CDR2 SMNVEV come from the germline V gene (reference sequence). V was trimmed by 0 bases and J by 6 bases, leaving 9 bases between them. This CDR3 has 13 residues. CDR3 residues: CASSLSPTREQYF. The CDR3 DNA is TGTGCCAGCAGTTTATCCCCAACTCGCGAGCAGTACTTC.

CDR3 protein: CASRGTGILSYEQYF. For the CDR3, the DNA is TGTGCCAGCAGGGGAACCGGGATCCTCTCCTACGAGCAGTACTTC. V usage is TRBV7-9 and J usage is TRBJ2-7, with D perhaps TRBD2 (5 bases). The germline CDR1 and CDR2 sequences are SEHNR and FQNEAQ (reference sequence). The CDR3 runs to 15 residues. The V gene lost 6 bases and the J gene lost 0 bases, with 15 bases spanning the gap.

The chain carries TRBV6-5 and TRBJ2-7; D possibly uses TRBD1 or TRBD2 (5 bases each). The germline CDR1 and CDR2 sequences are MNHEY and SVGAGI. V lost 5 bases and J lost 1, with 12 bases in between. CDR3 size: 14 residues. CDR3 sequence: CASSNRDGSYEQYF. The CDR3 DNA follows: TGTGCCAGCAGTAACCGGGACGGTTCCTACGAGCAGTACTTC.

This chain joins TRBV11-2 and TRBJ2-7; 8 nucleotides align to TRBD2. V trimming: 2 bases; J trimming: 3 bases; junction bases outside the gene matches: 3. CDR3 size: 14 residues. Per germline, CDR1 SGHAT and CDR2 FQNNGV. The CDR3 DNA reads as TGTGCCAGCAGCTTACGCGGGAGGTTCTACGAGCAGTACTTC. Amino acids: CASSLRGRFYEQYF.